This T cell receptor (beta chain) was profiled in a study of CD8+ T cells in alopecia areata. Overall study findings and caveats: Clonality in lesional scalp, especially alopecia totalis/universalis, exceeded that of normal scalp.

In this sample, this clone turned up a few times. Antigen: not known. RNA was isolated and reverse transcribed to cDNA, the sequencing template. Sequencing used immunoSEQ multiplex PCR; TCRdb keeps in-frame clones, though not all of them. The sample shows over 200,000 clones, around 62% of them seen only once. Germline V gene lookup returns CDR1 SGHTA and CDR2 FQGNSA. The V end was cut by 8 bases, the J end by 4 bases, with 6 bases between. The CDR3 spans 11 residues. Here the sequenced sample was CD4+ T cells sorted from blood, taken at week 0. The rearrangement links TRBV7-2 to TRBJ2-1; D remains ambiguous. This clonotype was sampled from a human donor with alopecia areata. CDR3 in amino acids: CASGRYNEQFF. The CDR3 region has the DNA TGTGCCAGCGGCAGATACAATGAGCAGTTCTTC.